Following are 26 T cell receptor beta chains from one sample sequenced in a study of monozygotic twins with cystic fibrosis. Clones were read by immunoSEQ multiplex PCR, and TCRdb kept only the in-frame ones, dropping some. Here the sample spans fewer than 20,000 clones, around 96% being singletons. Material for sequencing was blood. The origin of the receptors is a girl aged 2-10 years with cystic fibrosis.

The genes are TRBV6-1 and TRBJ1-2; unclear D gene. The germline V gene has CDR1 MNHNS and CDR2 SASEGT. This CDR3 has 15 residues. Trimming took off 5 bases at V and 3 bases at J, with 16 bases between the two ends. The CDR3 sequence is CASSKTAGRDYGYTF. CDR3 nucleotide sequence: TGTGCCAGCAGTAAAACAGCGGGTAGGGACTATGGCTACACCTTC.

In this sample, this clone turned up once. The chain couples TRBV5-4 to TRBJ1-1; the match to TRBD1 covers 8 bases. With 4 bases clipped from V and 3 bases from J, the junction kept 8 bases outside the gene matches. This CDR3 is built from 15 residues. Germline V gene data show CDR1 as SGHNT and CDR2 as YYREEE (reference sequence). The CDR3 here is CASSMSRGRDTEAFF. CDR3 DNA: TGTGCCAGCAGCATGTCCAGGGGGCGAGACACTGAAGCTTTCTTT.

This chain uses TRBV18 with TRBJ2-7; tentatively, D is TRBD2 (5 bases). V was clipped by 3 bases and J by 0 bases, with 15 bases between them. The CDR3 runs to 16 residues. Germline V lookup: CDR1 KGHSH, CDR2 LQKENI. The CDR3 bases are TGTGCCAGCTCACCCAATCGGGCAGGACTCTCCTACGAGCAGTACTTC. Translated: CASSPNRAGLSYEQYF.

The chain recombines TRBV6-5 with TRBJ2-7; D not certain. The germline V gene encodes CDR1 MNHEY and CDR2 SVGAGI. The CDR3 spans 12 residues. V was cut by 7 bases and J by 4 bases, with 11 bases left in between. Here the CDR3 DNA reads TGTGCCAGCACCTTCCCCTGGTACGAGCAGTACTTC. As protein: CASTFPWYEQYF.

The chain has TRBV5-1 and TRBJ1-3; D may be TRBD1 (6 bases). The CDR3 spans 15 residues. Between the trimmed V and J ends, which lost 6 bases and 2 bases, there was a span of 15 bases. Germline lookup yields CDR1 SGHRS and CDR2 YFSETQ. This CDR3 reads CASKWTDRPGNTIYF. The CDR3 DNA is TGCGCCAGCAAGTGGACAGACAGGCCTGGAAACACCATATATTTT.

This chain links TRBV27 with TRBJ1-1; D unresolved. Between the trimmed V and J ends, which lost 0 bases and 2 bases, there was a span of 10 bases. Germline values: CDR1 MNHEY, CDR2 SMNVEV (reference sequence). The CDR3 totals 15 residues. The chain's CDR3 is CASSLSHPGNTEAFF. CDR3 DNA sequence: TGTGCCAGCAGTTTATCACACCCTGGAAACACTGAAGCTTTCTTT.

The J gene is TRBJ2-2, the V gene TRBV2; 8 bases fit TRBD1. This CDR3 contains 16 residues. Unmatched junction bases numbered 7, after V lost 0 bases and J lost 7 bases. Germline V CDR1 and CDR2: SNHLY, FYNNEI. The CDR3 sequence is CASSEAGRGLVGELFF. CDR3 coding DNA: TGTGCCAGCAGTGAAGCGGGCAGGGGGCTGGTCGGGGAGCTGTTTTTT.

V and J are TRBV28 and TRBJ1-4; 7 bases map to TRBD1. V gave up 6 bases and J gave up 8 bases; unmatched junction bases: 9. The CDR3 is 14 residues long. Germline CDR1 is MDHEN and CDR2 is SYDVKM. The CDR3 nucleotides are TGTGCCAGCAGATTCAGGGGGGCGTACGAAAAACTGTTTTTT. It specifies CASRFRGAYEKLFF.

The V call is TRBV15, the J call TRBJ1-3, with D unclear. The CDR3 has 16 amino acids. V gave up 4 bases and J gave up 0 bases, with 13 bases separating them. Per the germline V gene, CDR1 is LNHNV and CDR2 is YYDKDF (reference sequence). In DNA, the CDR3 is TGTGCCACCAGCATATACTCCGGCGGCTCTGGAAACACCATATATTTT. Protein product: CATSIYSGGSGNTIYF. Combining the CDR3 with reference TRBV15 and TRBJ1-3 gives the whole variable domain DAMVIQNPRYQVTQFGKPVTLSCSQTLNHNVMYWYQQKSSQAPKLLFHYYDKDFNNEADTPDNFQSRRPNTSFCFLDIRSPGLGDTAMYLCATSIYSGGSGNTIYFGEGSWLTVV.

This clone occurred once. This sequence joins TRBV6-4 and TRBJ2-5; 9 bases fit TRBD1. V dropped 3 bases and J dropped 2; count of bases not matched to a gene: 4. This CDR3 contains 15 residues. Per germline, CDR1 MRHNA and CDR2 SNTAGT. CDR3 region: CASSERQGGQETQYF. In nucleotides, the CDR3 is TGTGCCAGCAGTGAGCGACAGGGGGGACAAGAGACCCAGTACTTC.

The chain couples TRBV18 to TRBJ2-5; D gene uncertain. Germline lookup yields CDR1 KGHSH and CDR2 LQKENI. This CDR3 has 14 residues. V was cut by 2 bases and J by 0 bases, with 7 bases left in between. In nucleotides, the CDR3 is TGTGCCAGCTCACCAGCTTCGTACCAAGAGACCCAGTACTTC. Protein: CASSPASYQETQYF.

V and J are TRBV2 and TRBJ2-5; tentatively, D is TRBD2 (6 bases). V lost 6 bases and J 5 bases, leaving 19 bases between the germline ends. The CDR3 covers 15 residues. Germline CDR1 reads SNHLY; CDR2 reads FYNNEI. DNA for the CDR3: TGTGCCAGCAGCCCTACGTATGCGGGGCTCGAGACCCAGTACTTC. Its protein is CASSPTYAGLETQYF.

V usage is TRBV27 and J usage is TRBJ2-7; 11 nucleotides align to TRBD2. The CDR3 covers 14 residues. The J segment lost 2 bases and the V segment lost 6 bases, leaving 3 bases of the junction unmatched. CDR1 and CDR2 (germline): MNHEY, SMNVEV (reference sequence). The chain's CDR3 is CASRRLAGPYEQYF. CDR3 DNA: TGTGCCAGCAGAAGACTAGCGGGGCCCTACGAGCAGTACTTC.

The chain uses TRBV9 and TRBJ1-1; tentative D call: TRBD1 (5 bases). Germline CDR1 is SGDLS and CDR2 is YYNGEE. Trimming shortened V by 0 bases and J by 4 bases, and 10 bases separated the two germline ends. The CDR3 covers 14 residues. The CDR3 region is CASSVAQGSTEAFF. CDR3 nucleotides: TGTGCCAGCAGCGTAGCTCAGGGTTCCACTGAAGCTTTCTTT.

The chain joins TRBV2 to TRBJ2-7, with TRBD1 matching over 10 bases. This CDR3 contains 13 residues. Unmatched junction bases numbered 3, after V lost 5 bases and J lost 5 bases. Germline V CDR1 and CDR2: SNHLY, FYNNEI. The CDR3 bases are TGTGCCAGCAGTTCGGACAGGGGGGACGAGCAGTACTTC. This encodes CASSSDRGDEQYF.

The table lists this clone with a count of one. The rearrangement uses TRBV7-9 and TRBJ1-5; D call uncertain. CDR3 length equals 12 residues. V dropped 3 bases and J dropped 7 bases, with 7 bases sitting between them. CDR1 is SEHNR, CDR2 FQNEAQ, per germline (reference sequence). The CDR3 loop reads CASSFPRQPQHF. In nucleotides, the CDR3 is TGTGCCAGCAGCTTTCCTAGGCAGCCCCAGCATTTT.

The chain joins TRBV10-3 to TRBJ1-6; no reliable D call. V was cut by 6 bases and J by 7 bases, with 7 bases left in between. Looked up from germline, CDR1 is ENHRY and CDR2 is SYGVKD. There are 12 residues in the CDR3. The CDR3 DNA reads TGTGCCATCAGCGACGGAAATTCACCCCTCCACTTT. Protein product: CAISDGNSPLHF.

This chain joins TRBV28 and TRBJ1-6, with a weak D call TRBD1 (5 bases). CDR1 is MDHEN and CDR2 is SYDVKM in the germline V gene. The germline V and J ends were trimmed by 5 bases and 9 bases, with 17 bases remaining between them. The CDR3 runs to 15 residues. Here the CDR3 DNA reads TGTGCCAGCAGTGGGGGAACACACCCTGGTTCACCCCTCCACTTT. Protein sequence: CASSGGTHPGSPLHF.

V gene TRBV5-1 combines with J gene TRBJ2-7, with D perhaps matching TRBD1 (6 bases). Germline values: CDR1 SGHRS, CDR2 YFSETQ. CDR3 size: 14 residues. Trimming took 2 bases from V and 6 from J, leaving 15 bases between them. Here the CDR3 reads CASSFRQATGEQYF. Here the CDR3 DNA reads TGCGCCAGCAGCTTTCGACAGGCGACGGGCGAGCAGTACTTC.

The gene calls are TRBV10-3 and TRBJ1-2; 8 bases line up with TRBD1. The CDR3 runs 13 residues. Germline trimming cut 5 bases from V and 6 bases from J; bases unmatched to any gene: 5. The germline V gene encodes CDR1 ENHRY and CDR2 SYGVKD. Written as DNA, the CDR3 is TGTGCCATCAGTACAGGGGGTGTCGATGGCTACACCTTC. As protein: CAISTGGVDGYTF.

This rearrangement joins TRBV28 to TRBJ2-2; 8 bases map to TRBD2. Germline V gives CDR1 MDHEN, CDR2 SYDVKM. The length of the CDR3 is 20 residues. V was clipped by 5 bases and J by 4 bases; unmatched bases: 21. The CDR3 coding sequence is TGTGCCAGCAGTGCTGGCGTCGAGGTACGGGGGGGCCTGTTCACCGGGGAGCTGTTTTTT. It specifies CASSAGVEVRGGLFTGELFF.

The chain has TRBV19 and TRBJ2-7; D is ambiguous. CDR3 length: 11 amino acids. V shed 8 bases and J shed 0 bases, with 5 bases lying between them. Germline V gene sequence: CDR1 LNHDA, CDR2 SQIVND (reference sequence). This chain's CDR3 is CASGFSYEQYF. DNA of the CDR3: TGTGCCAGTGGGTTCTCCTACGAGCAGTACTTC. The full variable domain, its missing parts supplied by reference TRBV19 and TRBJ2-7, is DGGITQSPKYLFRKEGQNVTLSCEQNLNHDAMYWYRQDPGQGLRLIYYSQIVNDFQKGDIAEGYSVSREKKESFPLTVTSAQKNPTAFYLCASGFSYEQYFGPGTRLTVT.

The genes are TRBV19 and TRBJ1-2, with TRBD1 as a possible D gene (5 bases). Deletions cut 1 base from V and 0 bases from J, with 24 bases between. Germline CDR1 and CDR2: LNHDA and SQIVND (reference sequence). The CDR3 is made up of 20 amino acids. The CDR3: CASSIVSPGQTPTPNYGYTF. DNA for the CDR3: TGTGCCAGTAGTATAGTTTCTCCGGGGCAGACACCAACTCCTAACTATGGCTACACCTTC. Combining the CDR3 with reference TRBV19 and TRBJ1-2 gives the whole variable domain DGGITQSPKYLFRKEGQNVTLSCEQNLNHDAMYWYRQDPGQGLRLIYYSQIVNDFQKGDIAEGYSVSREKKESFPLTVTSAQKNPTAFYLCASSIVSPGQTPTPNYGYTFGSGTRLTVV.

This sequence joins TRBV12-5 and TRBJ1-1; D call uncertain. With 0 bases removed from V and 1 base from J, the gap between germline ends came to 9 bases. Germline-derived CDR1 and CDR2 are LGHNT and FRNRAP. This CDR3 is 15 amino acids long. CDR3 DNA sequence: TGTGCTAGTGGTTTGGTACACAGCAAGAACACTGAAGCTTTCTTT. This encodes CASGLVHSKNTEAFF. Full variable domain (outside the CDR3, taken from reference TRBV12-5 and TRBJ1-1): DARVTQTPRHKVTEMGQEVTMRCQPILGHNTVFWYRQTMMQGLELLAYFRNRAPLDDSGMPKDRFSAEMPDATLATLKIQPSEPRDSAVYFCASGLVHSKNTEAFFGQGTRLTVV.

The V and J genes are TRBV2 and TRBJ1-4, with 10 bases identical to TRBD1. The trim removed 5 bases at V and 8 bases at J, leaving 5 bases unmatched. Germline CDR1 reads SNHLY; CDR2 reads FYNNEI. The CDR3 has 14 residues. The chain's CDR3 is CASSPGQGMEKLFF. The CDR3 DNA reads as TGTGCCAGCAGTCCGGGACAGGGGATGGAAAAACTGTTTTTT.

The genes are TRBV5-1 and TRBJ1-1; 7 bases map to TRBD1. Germline CDR1 SGHRS, CDR2 YFSETQ. Trimming at V came to 4 bases and at J to 9 bases, leaving 9 bases not matched to a gene. The CDR3 is 13 amino acids. CDR3 protein: CASSPGQTLQAFF. The CDR3 nucleotides are TGCGCCAGCAGCCCGGGACAGACCCTGCAAGCTTTCTTT.